The subject of this entry is one T cell receptor (beta chain). This sample was included in a study of cytomegalovirus exposure and HLA in healthy donors. The PCR contained 60 Vbeta and 13 Jbeta primers. The assay was immunoSEQ multiplex PCR, and TCRdb's table has in-frame clones only and misses some. The table includes tens of thousands of clones, over 65% detected once. The source material was PBMCs. The sequence was obtained from a man aged 35 to 55 in good health and CMV-seronegative.

CDR3 nucleotide sequence: TGTGCCTGGAGTCTGGGGGGGTACGAGCAGTACTTC. It encodes CAWSLGGYEQYF. The chain uses TRBV30 and TRBJ2-7; 7 positions match TRBD2. In germline, CDR1 is GTSNPN, CDR2 SVGIG (reference sequence). This CDR3 has 12 residues. Trimming at V came to 2 bases and at J to 4 bases, leaving 2 bases not matched to a gene.